The clone carrying this TCR beta chain was observed at least ten times. Its specificity is not known. This sample was included in a study of identical twins. Study-level results: Memory repertoires showed no such pattern, whereas abundant cord blood beta clonotypes carried fewer insertions. Low generation probability was overrepresented in out-of-frame alpha sequences shared by twins.

With template switching, a universal primer site was added, and the cDNA carried unique molecular identifiers. MiXCR, run by TCRdb on the 5' RACE reads, gives a single entry per CDR3 protein. The sample has a few hundred thousand distinct CDR3 sequences; 7.5% to 10% are singletons. The CDR3 runs 16 residues. Germline V gene sequence: CDR1 MNHEY, CDR2 SVGEGT. V was cut by 1 base and J by 0 bases, with 10 bases left in between. The same sample was also used in a study of yellow fever vaccine responses in identical twins. That work adds: Twins' vaccine T cell response reportedly gave the appearance of partial convergence and partial personalization.

This clonotype originated in a woman in her late teens or twenties in good health. This chain joins TRBV6-2 or TRBV6-3 and TRBJ2-1; D is unresolved. The sequenced sample was PBMCs. Here the CDR3 DNA reads TGTGCCAGCAGTTACTTGGGTCTAAGCTCCTACAATGAGCAGTTCTTC. It yields the protein CASSYLGLSSYNEQFF.